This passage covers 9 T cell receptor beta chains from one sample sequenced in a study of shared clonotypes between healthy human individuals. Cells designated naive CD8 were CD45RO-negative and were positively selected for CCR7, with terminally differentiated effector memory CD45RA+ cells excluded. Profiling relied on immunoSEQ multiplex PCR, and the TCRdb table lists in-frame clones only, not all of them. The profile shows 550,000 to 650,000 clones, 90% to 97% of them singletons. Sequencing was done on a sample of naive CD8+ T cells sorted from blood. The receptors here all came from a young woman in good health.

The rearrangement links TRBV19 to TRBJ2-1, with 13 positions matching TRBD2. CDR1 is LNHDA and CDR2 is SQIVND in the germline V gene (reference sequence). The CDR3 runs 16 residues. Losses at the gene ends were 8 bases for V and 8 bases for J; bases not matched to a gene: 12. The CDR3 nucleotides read TGTGCCAGTTCCAGATTCGGACTAGCGGGAGTCGATGAGCAGTTCTTC. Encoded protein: CASSRFGLAGVDEQFF.

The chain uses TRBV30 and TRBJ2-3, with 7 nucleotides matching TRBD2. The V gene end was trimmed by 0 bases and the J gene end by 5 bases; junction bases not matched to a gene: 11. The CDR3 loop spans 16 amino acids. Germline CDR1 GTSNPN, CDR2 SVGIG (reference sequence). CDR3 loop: CAWSVGVPPGGDTQYF. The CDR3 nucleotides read TGTGCCTGGAGTGTAGGTGTCCCGCCGGGGGGAGATACGCAGTATTTT.

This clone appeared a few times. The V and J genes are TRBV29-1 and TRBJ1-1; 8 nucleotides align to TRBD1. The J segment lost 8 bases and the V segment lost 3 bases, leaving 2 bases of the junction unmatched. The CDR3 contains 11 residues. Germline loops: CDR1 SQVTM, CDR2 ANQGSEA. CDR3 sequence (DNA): TGCAGCGTTGATTGGACAGGGGAAGCTTTCTTT. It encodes CSVDWTGEAFF.

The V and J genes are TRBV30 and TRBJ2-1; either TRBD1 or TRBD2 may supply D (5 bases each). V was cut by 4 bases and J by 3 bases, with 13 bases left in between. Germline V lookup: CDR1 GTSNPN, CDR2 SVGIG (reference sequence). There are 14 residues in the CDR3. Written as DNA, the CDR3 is TGTGCCTGGAACAGTGAGGGGCACTACAATGAGCAGTTCTTC. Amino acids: CAWNSEGHYNEQFF. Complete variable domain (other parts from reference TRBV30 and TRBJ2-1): SQTIHQWPATLVQPVGSPLSLECTVEGTSNPNLYWYRQAAGRGLQLLFYSVGIGQISSEVPQNLSASRPQDRQFILSSKKLLLSDSGFYLCAWNSEGHYNEQFFGPGTRLTVL.

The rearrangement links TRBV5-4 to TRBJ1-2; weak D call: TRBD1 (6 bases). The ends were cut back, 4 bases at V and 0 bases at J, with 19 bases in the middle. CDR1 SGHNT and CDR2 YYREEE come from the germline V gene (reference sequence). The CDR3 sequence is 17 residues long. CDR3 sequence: CASSGPSRDTTNYGYTF. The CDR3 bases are TGTGCCAGCAGCGGACCCTCCCGGGACACCACTAACTATGGCTACACCTTC. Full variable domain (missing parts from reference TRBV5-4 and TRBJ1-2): ETGVTQSPTHLIKTRGQQVTLRCSSQSGHNTVSWYQQALGQGPQFIFQYYREEENGRGNFPPRFSGLQFPNYSSELNVNALELDDSALYLCASSGPSRDTTNYGYTFGSGTRLTVV.

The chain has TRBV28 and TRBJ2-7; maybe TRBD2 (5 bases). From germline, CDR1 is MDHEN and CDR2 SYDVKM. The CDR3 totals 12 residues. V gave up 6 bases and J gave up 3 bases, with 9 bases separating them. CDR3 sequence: CASRSGGYEQYF. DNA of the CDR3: TGTGCCAGCAGATCCGGAGGCTACGAGCAGTACTTC.

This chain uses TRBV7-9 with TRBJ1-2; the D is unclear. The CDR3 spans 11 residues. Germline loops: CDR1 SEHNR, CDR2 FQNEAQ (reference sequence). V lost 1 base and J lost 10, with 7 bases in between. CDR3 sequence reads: CASSLGPAYTF. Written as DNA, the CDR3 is TGTGCCAGCAGCTTAGGTCCAGCCTACACCTTC.

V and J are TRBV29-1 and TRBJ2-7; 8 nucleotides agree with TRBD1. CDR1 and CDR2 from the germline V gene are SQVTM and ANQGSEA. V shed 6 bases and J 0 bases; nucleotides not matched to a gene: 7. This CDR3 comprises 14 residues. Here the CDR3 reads CSVAGQGSSYEQYF. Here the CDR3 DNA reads TGCAGCGTCGCCGGACAGGGCTCCTCCTACGAGCAGTACTTC.

The CDR3 is CASSLETSALLEEQFF. The CDR3 region has the DNA TGTGCCAGTAGTCTGGAGACTAGCGCCCTCCTTGAAGAGCAGTTCTTC. The chain is built from TRBV19 and TRBJ2-1, with 8 nucleotides matching TRBD2. V lost 5 bases and J lost 10; bases outside the gene matches: 16. Per the germline V gene, CDR1 is LNHDA and CDR2 is SQIVND (reference sequence). The CDR3 contains 16 residues.